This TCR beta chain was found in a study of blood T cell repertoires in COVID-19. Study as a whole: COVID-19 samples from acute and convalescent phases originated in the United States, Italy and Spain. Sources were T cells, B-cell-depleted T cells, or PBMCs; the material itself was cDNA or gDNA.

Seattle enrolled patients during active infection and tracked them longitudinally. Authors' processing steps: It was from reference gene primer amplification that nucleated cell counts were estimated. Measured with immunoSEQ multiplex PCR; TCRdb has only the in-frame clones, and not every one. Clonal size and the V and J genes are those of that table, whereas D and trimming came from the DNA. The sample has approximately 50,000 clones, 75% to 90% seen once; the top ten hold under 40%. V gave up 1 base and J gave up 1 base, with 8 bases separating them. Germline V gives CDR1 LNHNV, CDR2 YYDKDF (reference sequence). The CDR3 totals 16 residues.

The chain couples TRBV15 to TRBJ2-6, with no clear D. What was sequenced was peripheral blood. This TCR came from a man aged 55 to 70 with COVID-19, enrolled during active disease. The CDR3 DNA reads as TGTGCCACCAGCAGAGCCGTACTTTCTGGGGCCAACGTCCTGACTTTC. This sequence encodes CATSRAVLSGANVLTF.